Sequencing of this T cell receptor (beta chain) was carried out in a study of T cells in tumors after PD-1 blockade. Study-level information: No patient had prior checkpoint blockade, systemic immunosuppression, or radiotherapy within 4 weeks. Either cemiplimab 350 mg every 2 weeks or pembrolizumab 200 mg every 3 weeks was given.

Data came from immunoSEQ multiplex PCR; TCRdb stores just in-frame clones and leaves some out. The profile covers tens of thousands of clones, with approximately 78% appearing a single time and over 20% taken by the ten largest. Germline values: CDR1 MNHEY, CDR2 SVGEGT. The CDR3 runs to 15 residues. The junction had 6 bases not matched to a gene; V was cut back by 4 bases and J by 5 bases. Of note for this clone: Its antigen is still unknown.

Study-wide points: About 41% of tumor TCR clonotypes were also found in blood.

The sequenced sample was PBMCs, obtained before anti-PD-1 treatment. The chain employs TRBV6-2 or TRBV6-3 and TRBJ2-1, with 9 nucleotides matching TRBD2. The origin of this receptor is a human donor with basal cell carcinoma. The CDR3 coding sequence is TGTGCCAGCAGTTGGGGCGGGGGGGTCCACAATGAGCAGTTCTTC. Protein product: CASSWGGGVHNEQFF.